This TCR beta chain was observed in a study of T cells in Graves' hyperthyroidism and ophthalmopathy. TCR beta CDR3 region amplification was performed from RNA transcripts. RT-PCR in the first round (using the HTBI primer set) targeted the TCR CDR3. MiXCR, applied by TCRdb to the multiplex PCR reads, yields one record per CDR3 protein. Here the sample spans approximately 380,000 distinct CDR3 sequences, 15% to 20% being singletons. Fresh peripheral blood, under 13 ml, was the source of the PBMCs. Comments on this clonotype: What it recognizes is unknown.

Overall study results and limits: Separating ophthalmopathy from stable hyperthyroidism was achieved by a 13 V-J model. In blood, most of the thyroid clonotypes expanded above 0.001 were also present.

In germline, CDR1 is SGHRS, CDR2 YFSETQ. The CDR3 is 14 residues long. Trimming left V 2 bases short and J 2 bases short, with 10 bases between. The chain is built from TRBV5-1 and TRBJ1-2; D gene unclear. Sequenced material: blood. The clonotype comes from a man aged 18 to 29 with Graves' ophthalmopathy. The DNA for the CDR3 is TGCGCCAGCAGCTTTGACGGGTTCAACTATGGCTACACCTTC. Amino acids: CASSFDGFNYGYTF.